The text below deals with one T cell receptor (beta chain). Antigen unknown. This sample stems from a study of cytomegalovirus exposure and HLA in healthy donors. Study-wide results and limits: When analyzed later, a missense DCLRE1C variant was found to be linked to TCR beta V- and J-gene trimming. Presence/absence analyses took donor sequencing depth as roughly uniform. Links to common viral pathogens appeared, in a later analysis, for several of the most significant clusters. Among TCR beta chains of equal frequency, HLA-associated ones were more clonally expanded in a later analysis.

J lost 5 bases, V lost 0 bases, and 4 bases had no gene match. CDR1 is MNHNY, CDR2 SVGAGI, per germline (reference sequence). The CDR3 is made up of 15 amino acids. Use of 60 Vbeta and 13 Jbeta primers characterized the PCR. Data came from immunoSEQ multiplex PCR; TCRdb stores just in-frame clones and leaves some out. The data contain 90,000 to 110,000 clones, under 85% of them singletons. The source material was PBMCs. The chain recombines TRBV6-6 with TRBJ1-1; TRBD1 matches 9 bases. The sequence came from a man aged 40-49 years in good health and CMV-seronegative. The CDR3 DNA sequence: TGTGCCAGCAGTTACTCGAAGACAGGGGGGACTGAAGCTTTCTTT. Its translation: CASSYSKTGGTEAFF.